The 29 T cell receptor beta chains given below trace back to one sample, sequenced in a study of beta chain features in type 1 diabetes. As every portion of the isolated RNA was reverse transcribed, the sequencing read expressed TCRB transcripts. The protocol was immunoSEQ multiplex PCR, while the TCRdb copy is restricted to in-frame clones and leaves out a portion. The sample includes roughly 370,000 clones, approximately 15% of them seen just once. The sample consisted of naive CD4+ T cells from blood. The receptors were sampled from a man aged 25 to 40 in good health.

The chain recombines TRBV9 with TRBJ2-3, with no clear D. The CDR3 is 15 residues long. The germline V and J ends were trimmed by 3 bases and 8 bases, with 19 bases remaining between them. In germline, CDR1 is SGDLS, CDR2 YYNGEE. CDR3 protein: CASSATATVGGTQYF. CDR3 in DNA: TGTGCCAGCAGCGCGACCGCGACCGTAGGCGGTACGCAGTATTTT.

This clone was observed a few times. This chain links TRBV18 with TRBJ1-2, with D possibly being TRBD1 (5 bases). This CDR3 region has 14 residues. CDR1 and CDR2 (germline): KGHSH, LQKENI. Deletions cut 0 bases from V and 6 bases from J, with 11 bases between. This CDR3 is CASSPPQGRDGYTF. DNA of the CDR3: TGTGCCAGCTCACCACCTCAGGGAAGGGATGGCTACACCTTC.

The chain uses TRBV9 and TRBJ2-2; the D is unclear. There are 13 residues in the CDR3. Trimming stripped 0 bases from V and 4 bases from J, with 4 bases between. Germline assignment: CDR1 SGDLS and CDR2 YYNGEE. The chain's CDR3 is CASSVDFTGELFF. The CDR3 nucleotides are TGTGCCAGCAGCGTAGACTTCACCGGGGAGCTGTTTTTT.

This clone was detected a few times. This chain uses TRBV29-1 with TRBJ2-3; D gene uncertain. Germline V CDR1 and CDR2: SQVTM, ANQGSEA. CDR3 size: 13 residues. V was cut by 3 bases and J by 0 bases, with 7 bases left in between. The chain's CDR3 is CSVDPFSTDTQYF. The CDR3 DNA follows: TGCAGCGTTGACCCCTTTAGCACAGATACGCAGTATTTT.

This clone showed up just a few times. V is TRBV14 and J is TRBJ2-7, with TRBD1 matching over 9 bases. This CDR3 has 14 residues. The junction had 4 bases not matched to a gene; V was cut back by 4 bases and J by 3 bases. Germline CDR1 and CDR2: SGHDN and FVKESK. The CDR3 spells CASSRMGQGYEQYF. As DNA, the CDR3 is TGTGCCAGCAGCCGAATGGGACAGGGCTACGAGCAGTACTTC.

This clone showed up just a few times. The CDR3 loop is CASSPSGPSGTQYF. In DNA, the CDR3 is TGTGCCAGCAGCCCTAGTGGGCCGAGTGGGACCCAGTACTTC. The J gene is TRBJ2-5, the V gene TRBV7-2, with D unclear. The CDR3 runs 14 residues. With 5 bases removed from V and 7 bases from J, the gap between germline ends came to 17 bases. Germline V gives CDR1 SGHTA, CDR2 FQGNSA. The variable domain in full, with the rest retrieved from reference TRBV7-2 and TRBJ2-5, is GAGVSQSPSNKVTEKGKDVELRCDPISGHTALYWYRQSLGQGLEFLIYFQGNSAPDKSGLPSDRFSAERTGGSVSTLTIQRTQQEDSAVYLCASSPSGPSGTQYFGPGTRLLVL.

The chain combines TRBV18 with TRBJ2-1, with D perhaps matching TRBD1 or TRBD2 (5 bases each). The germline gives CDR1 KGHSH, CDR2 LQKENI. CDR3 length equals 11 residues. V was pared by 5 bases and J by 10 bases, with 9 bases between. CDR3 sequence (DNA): TGTGCCAGCTCAAGAGGGACGGAGCAGTTCTTC. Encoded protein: CASSRGTEQFF.

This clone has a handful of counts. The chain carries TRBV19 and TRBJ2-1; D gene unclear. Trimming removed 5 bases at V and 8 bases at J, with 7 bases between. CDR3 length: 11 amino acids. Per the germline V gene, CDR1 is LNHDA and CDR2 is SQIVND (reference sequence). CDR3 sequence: CASSAVDEQFF. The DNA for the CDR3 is TGTGCCAGTAGTGCTGTCGATGAGCAGTTCTTC.

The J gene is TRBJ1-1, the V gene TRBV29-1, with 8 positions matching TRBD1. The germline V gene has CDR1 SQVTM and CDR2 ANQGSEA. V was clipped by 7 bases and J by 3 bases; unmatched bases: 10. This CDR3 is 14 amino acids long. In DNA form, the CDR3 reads TGCAGCGGGTCACAGGGGGTATCTGACACTGAAGCTTTCTTT. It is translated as CSGSQGVSDTEAFF.

The CDR3 bases are TGCGCCAGCAGCCAAGCTGGGACTAGCGGGTACCAAGAGACCCAGTACTTC. Amino acid sequence: CASSQAGTSGYQETQYF. The chain employs TRBV4-1 and TRBJ2-5; 12 positions agree with TRBD2. The CDR3 consists of 17 residues. Germline CDR1 and CDR2: MGHRA and YSYEKL. With V trimmed by 1 base and J by 0 bases, 3 bases remained unmatched.

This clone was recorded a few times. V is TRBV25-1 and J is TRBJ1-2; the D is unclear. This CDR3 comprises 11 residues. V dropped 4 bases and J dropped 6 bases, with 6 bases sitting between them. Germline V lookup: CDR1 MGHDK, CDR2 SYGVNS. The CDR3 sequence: CASSGSDGYTF. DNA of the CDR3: TGTGCCAGCAGTGGCTCGGATGGCTACACCTTC.

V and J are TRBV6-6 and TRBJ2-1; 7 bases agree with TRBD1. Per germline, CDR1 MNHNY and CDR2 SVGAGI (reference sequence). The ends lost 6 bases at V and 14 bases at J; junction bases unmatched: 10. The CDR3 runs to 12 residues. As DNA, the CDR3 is TGTGCCAGCAGCGAGGACAGGCGAATGGAGTTCTTC. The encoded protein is CASSEDRRMEFF.

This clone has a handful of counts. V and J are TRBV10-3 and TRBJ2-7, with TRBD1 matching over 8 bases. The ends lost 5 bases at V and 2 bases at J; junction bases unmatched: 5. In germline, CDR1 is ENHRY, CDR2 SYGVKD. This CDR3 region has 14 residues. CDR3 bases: TGTGCCATCAGTCAGGGGGCGCTCGCCTACGAGCAGTACGTC. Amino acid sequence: CAISQGALAYEQYV.

CDR3 in DNA: TGTGCCTGGATCCGCGGGAGCCTCATGAACACTGAAGCTTTCTTT. Translated: CAWIRGSLMNTEAFF. The chain combines TRBV30 with TRBJ1-1, with D hard to call. This CDR3 is built from 15 residues. Germline CDR1 GTSNPN, CDR2 SVGIG (reference sequence). V was cut by 4 bases and J by 0 bases, with 15 bases left in between.

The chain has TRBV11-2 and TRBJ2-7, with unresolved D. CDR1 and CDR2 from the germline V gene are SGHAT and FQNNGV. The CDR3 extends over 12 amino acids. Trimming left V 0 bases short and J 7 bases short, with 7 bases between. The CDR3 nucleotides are TGTGCCAGCAGCTTAGATCGGTTGGAGCAGTACTTC. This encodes CASSLDRLEQYF.

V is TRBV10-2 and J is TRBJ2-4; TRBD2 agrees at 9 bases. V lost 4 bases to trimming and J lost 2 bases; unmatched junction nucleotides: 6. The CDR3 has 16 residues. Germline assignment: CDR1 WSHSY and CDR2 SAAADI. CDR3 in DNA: TGCGCCAGCAGTGTATTAGCGGGGGTTACCAAAAACATTCAGTACTTC. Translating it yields CASSVLAGVTKNIQYF.

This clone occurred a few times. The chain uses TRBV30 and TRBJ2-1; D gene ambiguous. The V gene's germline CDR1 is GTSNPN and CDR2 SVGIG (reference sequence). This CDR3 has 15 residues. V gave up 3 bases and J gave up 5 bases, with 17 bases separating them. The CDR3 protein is CAWRRALADNNEQFF. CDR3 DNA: TGTGCCTGGAGGCGTGCGCTGGCGGATAACAATGAGCAGTTCTTC.

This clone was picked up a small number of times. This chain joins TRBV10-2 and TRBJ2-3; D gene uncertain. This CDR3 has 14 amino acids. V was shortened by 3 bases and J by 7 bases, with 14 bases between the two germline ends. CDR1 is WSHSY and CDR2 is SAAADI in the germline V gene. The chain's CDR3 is CASSDIPRPNTQYF. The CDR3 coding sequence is TGCGCCAGCAGTGACATCCCCAGGCCCAATACGCAGTATTTT.

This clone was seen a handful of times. The CDR3 sequence is CASKGNQPQHF. The CDR3 DNA is TGTGCCAGTAAGGGTAATCAGCCCCAGCATTTT. This sequence joins TRBV19 and TRBJ1-5; D gene unclear. The germline gives CDR1 LNHDA, CDR2 SQIVND (reference sequence). V dropped 7 bases and J dropped 4 bases, with 5 bases sitting between them. CDR3 length equals 11 residues.

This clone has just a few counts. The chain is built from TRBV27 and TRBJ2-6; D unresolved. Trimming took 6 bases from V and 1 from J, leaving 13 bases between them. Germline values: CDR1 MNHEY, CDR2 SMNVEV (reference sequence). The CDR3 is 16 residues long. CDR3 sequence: CASSGPNSSGANVLTF. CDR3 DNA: TGTGCCAGCAGCGGTCCCAACAGTTCTGGGGCCAACGTCCTGACTTTC.

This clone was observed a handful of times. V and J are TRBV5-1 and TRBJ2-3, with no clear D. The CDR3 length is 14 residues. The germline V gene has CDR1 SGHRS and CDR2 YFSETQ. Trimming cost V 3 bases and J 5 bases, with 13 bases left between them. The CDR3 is CASSYGPSGDTQYF. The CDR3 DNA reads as TGCGCCAGCAGCTACGGGCCCAGTGGAGATACGCAGTATTTT.

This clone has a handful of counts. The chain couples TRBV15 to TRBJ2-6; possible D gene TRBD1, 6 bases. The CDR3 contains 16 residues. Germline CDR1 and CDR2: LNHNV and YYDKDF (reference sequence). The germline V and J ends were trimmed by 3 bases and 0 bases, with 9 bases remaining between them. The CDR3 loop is CATSRDRSSGANVLTF. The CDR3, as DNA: TGTGCCACCAGCAGGGACAGAAGCTCTGGGGCCAACGTCCTGACTTTC.

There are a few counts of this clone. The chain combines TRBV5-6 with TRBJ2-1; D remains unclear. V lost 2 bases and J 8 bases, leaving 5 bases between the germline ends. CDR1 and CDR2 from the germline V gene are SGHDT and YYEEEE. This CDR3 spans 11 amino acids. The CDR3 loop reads CASSFGDEQFF. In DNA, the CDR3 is TGTGCCAGCAGCTTTGGAGATGAGCAGTTCTTC.

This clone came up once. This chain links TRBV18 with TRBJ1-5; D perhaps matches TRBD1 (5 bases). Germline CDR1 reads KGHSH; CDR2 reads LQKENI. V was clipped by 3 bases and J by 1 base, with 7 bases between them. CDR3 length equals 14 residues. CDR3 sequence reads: CASSPSGSNQPQHF. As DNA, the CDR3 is TGTGCCAGCTCACCCTCAGGGAGCAATCAGCCCCAGCATTTT.

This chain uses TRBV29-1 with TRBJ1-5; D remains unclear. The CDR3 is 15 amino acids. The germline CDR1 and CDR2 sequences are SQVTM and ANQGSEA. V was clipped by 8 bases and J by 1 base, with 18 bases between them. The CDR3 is CSPKPQAVSNQPQHF. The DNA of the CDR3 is TGCAGCCCGAAGCCCCAGGCGGTGAGCAATCAGCCCCAGCATTTT. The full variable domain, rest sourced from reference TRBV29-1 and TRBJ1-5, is SAVISQKPSRDICQRGTSLTIQCQVDSQVTMMFWYRQQPGQSLTLIATANQGSEATYESGFVIDKFPISRPNLTFSTLTVSNMSPEDSSIYLCSPKPQAVSNQPQHFGDGTRLSIL.

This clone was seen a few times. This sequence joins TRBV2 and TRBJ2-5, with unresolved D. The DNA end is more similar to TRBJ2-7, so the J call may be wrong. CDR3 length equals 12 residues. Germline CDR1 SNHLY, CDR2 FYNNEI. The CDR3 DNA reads TGTGCCAGCAGCCTGCAACTGTACGAGCAGTACTTC. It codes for CASSLQLYEQYF.

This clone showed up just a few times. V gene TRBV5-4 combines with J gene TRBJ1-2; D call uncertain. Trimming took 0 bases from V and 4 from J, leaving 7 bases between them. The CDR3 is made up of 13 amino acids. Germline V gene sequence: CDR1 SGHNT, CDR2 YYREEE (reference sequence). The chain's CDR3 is CASSLGEFYGYTF. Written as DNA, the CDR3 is TGTGCCAGCAGCTTGGGGGAGTTCTATGGCTACACCTTC.

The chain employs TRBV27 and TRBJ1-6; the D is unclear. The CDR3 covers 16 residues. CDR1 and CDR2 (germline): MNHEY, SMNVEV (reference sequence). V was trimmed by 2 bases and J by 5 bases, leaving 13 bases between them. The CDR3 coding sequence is TGTGCCAGCAGTTTAGCCGAGAGATCCCATAATTCACCCCTCCACTTT. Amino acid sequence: CASSLAERSHNSPLHF.

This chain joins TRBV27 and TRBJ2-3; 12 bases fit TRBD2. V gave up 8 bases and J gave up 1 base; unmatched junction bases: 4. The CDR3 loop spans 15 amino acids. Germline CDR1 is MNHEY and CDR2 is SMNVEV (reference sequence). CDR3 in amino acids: CASPRTSGGTDTQYF. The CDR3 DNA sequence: TGTGCCAGCCCACGGACTAGCGGGGGCACAGATACGCAGTATTTT.